What follows describes a single T cell receptor beta chain. This specimen belongs to a study of blood T cell repertoires in COVID-19. Whole-study context: Sources were T cells, B-cell-depleted T cells, or PBMCs; the material itself was cDNA or gDNA.

CDR1 is SGHDT and CDR2 is YYEEEE in the germline V gene. The J segment lost 4 bases and the V segment lost 2 bases, leaving 3 bases of the junction unmatched. CDR3 length equals 14 residues. Authors' processing steps: Amplification with reference gene primers provided the estimates of nucleated cell counts. Here immunoSEQ multiplex PCR was the method, and the copy in TCRdb shows in-frame clones only, minus some. The DNA gave D and trimming, while V, J and clone size come from that table. The sample lists 150,000 to 200,000 clones; 92% were seen once. The sequence was collected from a young man with COVID-19, enrolled during active disease. The sequencing sample was made of peripheral blood. The chain employs TRBV5-6 and TRBJ2-5, with TRBD1 matching 9 bases. The DNA of the CDR3 is TGTGCCAGCAGCTTCGGACAGGGGAGAGAGACCCAGTACTTC. It specifies CASSFGQGRETQYF. Full variable domain (outside the CDR3, taken from reference TRBV5-6 and TRBJ2-5): DAGVTQSPTHLIKTRGQQVTLRCSPKSGHDTVSWYQQALGQGPQFIFQYYEEEERQRGNFPDRFSGHQFPNYSSELNVNALLLGDSALYLCASSFGQGRETQYFGPGTRLLVL.